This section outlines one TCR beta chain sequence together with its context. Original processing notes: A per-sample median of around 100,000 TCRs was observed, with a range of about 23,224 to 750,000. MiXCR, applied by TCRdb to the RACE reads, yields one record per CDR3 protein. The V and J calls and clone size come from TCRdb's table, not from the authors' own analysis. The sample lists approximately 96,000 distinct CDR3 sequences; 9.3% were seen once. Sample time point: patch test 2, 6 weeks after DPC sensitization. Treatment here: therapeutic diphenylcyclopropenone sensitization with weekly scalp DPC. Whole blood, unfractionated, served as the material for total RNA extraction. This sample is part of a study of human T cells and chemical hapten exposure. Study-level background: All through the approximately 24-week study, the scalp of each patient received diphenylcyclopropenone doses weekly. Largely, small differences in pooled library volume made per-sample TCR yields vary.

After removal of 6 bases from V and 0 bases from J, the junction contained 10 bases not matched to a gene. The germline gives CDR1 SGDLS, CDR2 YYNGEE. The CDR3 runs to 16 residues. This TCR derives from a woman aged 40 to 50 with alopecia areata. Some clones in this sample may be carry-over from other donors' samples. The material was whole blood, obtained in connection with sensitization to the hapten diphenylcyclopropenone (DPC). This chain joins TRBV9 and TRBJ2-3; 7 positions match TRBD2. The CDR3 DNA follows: TGTGCCAGCACCCAGGGAGCGGGGCGAAGCACAGATACGCAGTATTTT. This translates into CASTQGAGRSTDTQYF.